A selection of T cell receptor beta chains follows, all from one sample in a study of cytomegalovirus exposure and HLA in healthy donors. TCRdb's copy holds only in-frame clones and misses some; the assay was immunoSEQ multiplex PCR. The sample has under 150,000 clones, around 78% seen once; the top ten hold about 1.7%. Sequencing input: PBMCs. These receptors came from a woman between 45 and 60 years old in good health and CMV-seronegative. The CDR3 runs from the conserved cysteine through the conserved F or W. Fields, in order: J gene, D gene, V gene, clone size, CDR3 protein, CDR3 DNA. D genes are given only for firm matches. The size of a clone is reported for some rows only, either as once, few or many, or as a class for expanded clones.

>TRBJ1-1|NA|TRBV10-3|NA
CAIRVEGEPDTEAFF
TGTGCCATCAGGGTAGAGGGGGAACCGGACACTGAAGCTTTCTTT
>TRBJ1-3|NA|TRBV14|few
CASSQVTDGGNTIYF
TGTGCCAGCAGCCAAGTGACAGACGGGGGAAACACCATATATTTT
>TRBJ2-3|TRBD2|TRBV9|NA
CASSVEGSGSDTQYF
TGTGCCAGCAGCGTAGAAGGTAGCGGGAGTGATACGCAGTATTTT
>TRBJ1-3|TRBD1|TRBV28|NA
CASSLFRDRTSTGNTIYF
TGTGCCAGCAGTTTATTTAGGGACAGAACTTCCACTGGAAACACCATATATTTT
>TRBJ2-7|NA|TRBV5-6|NA
CASSGRDSPRYEQYF
TGTGCCAGCAGCGGAAGGGACTCCCCTCGGTACGAGCAGTACTTC
>TRBJ1-5|NA|TRBV21-1|NA
CASSKANRDYNQPQHF
TGTGCCAGCAGCAAAGCGAACAGAGACTACAATCAGCCCCAGCATTTT
>TRBJ2-3|NA|TRBV18|NA
CASSPRSGRPDTQYF
TGTGCCAGCTCACCACGATCGGGAAGGCCAGATACGCAGTATTTT
>TRBJ1-1|NA|TRBV28|NA
CASSSNSDRAFF
TGTGCCAGCAGTTCCAACTCTGATCGTGCTTTCTTT
>TRBJ1-6|NA|TRBV6-5|NA
CASSLSPRNSPLHF
TGTGCCAGCAGTCTTAGCCCCCGGAATTCACCCCTCCACTTT
>TRBJ2-5|TRBD2|TRBV18|NA
CASLTTSGITETQYF
TGTGCCAGCTTAACGACTAGCGGGATTACAGAGACCCAGTACTTC
>TRBJ2-5|TRBD1|TRBV29-1|NA
CSVRVETGVETQYF
TGCAGCGTACGGGTAGAGACAGGGGTGGAGACCCAGTACTTC
>TRBJ1-2|TRBD1|TRBV5-6|NA
CASSLRGGDVRGYTF
TGTGCCAGCAGCTTGAGAGGGGGCGACGTTAGAGGCTACACCTTC
>TRBJ2-3|NA|TRBV28|NA
CASSDGLITDTQYF
TGTGCCAGCAGCGATGGACTCATCACAGATACGCAGTATTTT
>TRBJ2-5|NA|TRBV7-3|NA
CASSLTPGVETQYF
TGTGCCAGCAGCTTAACCCCAGGGGTGGAGACCCAGTACTTC
>TRBJ1-1|TRBD1|TRBV4-2|few
CASSLRDRGRLYTEAFF
TGTGCCAGCAGCCTGAGGGACAGGGGGCGATTGTACACTGAAGCTTTCTTT
>TRBJ1-1|TRBD1|TRBV30|few
CAWDRGRNTEAFF
TGTGCCTGGGACAGGGGGAGGAACACTGAAGCTTTCTTT
>TRBJ1-1|NA|TRBV4-3|few
CASSQVVGATEAFF
TGCGCCAGCAGCCAAGTGGTGGGGGCCACTGAAGCTTTCTTT
>TRBJ2-1|TRBD2|TRBV6-5|NA
CASSLGLAGGENEQFF
TGTGCCAGCAGTTTGGGGCTAGCGGGAGGAGAGAATGAGCAGTTCTTC
>TRBJ2-1|NA|TRBV9|few
CASSPIGSDYNEQFF
TGTGCCAGCAGCCCTATCGGGAGTGATTACAATGAGCAGTTCTTC
>TRBJ2-7|NA|TRBV29-1|NA
CSVELGTSSYEQYF
TGCAGCGTTGAGCTTGGGACATCGTCCTACGAGCAGTACTTC
>TRBJ2-3|TRBD2|TRBV30|NA
CAWRPSYPRAGKATDTQYF
TGTGCCTGGAGGCCCAGTTACCCTCGAGCGGGAAAGGCCACAGATACGCAGTATTTT
>TRBJ2-1|NA|TRBV27|NA
CASSLPRHRDLTNEQFF
TGTGCCAGCAGTTTACCGCGGCACCGGGACTTAACCAATGAGCAGTTCTTC
>TRBJ2-2|TRBD2|TRBV4-1|once
CASGLADTGELFF
TGCGCCAGCGGCCTAGCGGACACCGGGGAGCTGTTTTTT
>TRBJ1-5|NA|TRBV7-9|NA
CASSFMSGDQPQHF
TGTGCCAGCAGCTTTATGTCGGGAGATCAGCCCCAGCATTTT
>TRBJ2-1|NA|TRBV5-1|NA
CASSPKGDEQFF
TGCGCCAGCAGCCCGAAGGGGGATGAGCAGTTCTTC
>TRBJ2-4|TRBD2|TRBV19|NA
CASSIVAGGWKNIQYF
TGTGCCAGTAGTATAGTAGCGGGAGGTTGGAAAAACATTCAGTACTTC
>TRBJ2-1|NA|TRBV9|NA
CASSQTGGNNEQFF
TGTGCCAGCAGCCAAACAGGCGGAAACAATGAGCAGTTCTTC
>TRBJ2-1|NA|TRBV2|few
CASTAGLGYEQFF
TGTGCCAGCACGGCGGGATTGGGCTATGAGCAGTTCTTC
>TRBJ2-7|TRBD1|TRBV7-2|few
CASSLGTGAFIGEQYF
TGTGCCAGCAGCTTAGGGACAGGGGCCTTCATTGGGGAGCAGTACTTC
>TRBJ1-2|NA|TRBV19|NA
CASTPVVSEYGYTF
TGTGCCAGTACCCCTGTAGTGTCGGAGTATGGCTACACCTTC
>TRBJ1-3|NA|TRBV15|NA
CATSRGGERGNTIYF
TGTGCCACCAGCAGAGGAGGCGAGAGAGGAAACACCATATATTTT
>TRBJ1-1|TRBD1|TRBV27|NA
CASSSPLTTGRNTEAFF
TGTGCCAGCAGTTCACCCTTGACGACAGGGAGAAACACTGAAGCTTTCTTT
>TRBJ1-5|NA|TRBV29-1|NA
CSVSKGVSGLQHF
TGCAGCGTTTCAAAAGGGGTATCAGGGCTCCAGCATTTT
>TRBJ1-2|TRBD1|TRBV4-3|NA
CASSQEDREVDGYTF
TGCGCCAGCAGCCAAGAAGACAGGGAGGTGGATGGCTACACCTTC
>TRBJ1-5|NA|TRBV23-1|NA
CASSQYGVRGETNQPQHF
TGCGCCAGCAGTCAATACGGGGTACGGGGGGAGACTAATCAGCCCCAGCATTTT
>TRBJ2-2|TRBD1|TRBV19|NA
CASRGQGTGELFF
TGTGCCAGTAGGGGACAGGGCACCGGGGAGCTGTTTTTT
>TRBJ2-3|TRBD2|TRBV9|NA
CASSAGLAASTDTQYF
TGTGCCAGCAGCGCCGGACTAGCGGCTAGCACAGATACGCAGTATTTT
>TRBJ2-1|NA|TRBV5-4|once
CASSSAGPTYNEQFF
TGTGCCAGCAGCTCAGCAGGGCCTACCTACAATGAGCAGTTCTTC